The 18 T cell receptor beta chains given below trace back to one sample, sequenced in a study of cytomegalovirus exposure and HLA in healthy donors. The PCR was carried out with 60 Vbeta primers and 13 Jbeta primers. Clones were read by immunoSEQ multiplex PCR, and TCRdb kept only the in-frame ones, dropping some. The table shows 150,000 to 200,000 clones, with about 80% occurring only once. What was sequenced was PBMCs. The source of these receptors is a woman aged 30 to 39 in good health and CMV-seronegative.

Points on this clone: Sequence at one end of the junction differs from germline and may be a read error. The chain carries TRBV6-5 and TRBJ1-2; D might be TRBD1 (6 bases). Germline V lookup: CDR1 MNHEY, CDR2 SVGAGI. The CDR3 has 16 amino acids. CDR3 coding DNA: TGTGCCAGCAGGTACTCCCGACAGGATTCAAACTATGGCTACACCTTC. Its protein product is CASRYSRQDSNYGYTF.

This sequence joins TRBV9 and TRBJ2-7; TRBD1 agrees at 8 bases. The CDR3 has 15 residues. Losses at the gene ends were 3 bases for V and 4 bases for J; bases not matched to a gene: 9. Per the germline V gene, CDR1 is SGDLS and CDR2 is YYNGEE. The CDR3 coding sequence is TGTGCCAGCAGCGCGGGATACCGGGACAGGTACGAGCAGTACTTC. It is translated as CASSAGYRDRYEQYF.

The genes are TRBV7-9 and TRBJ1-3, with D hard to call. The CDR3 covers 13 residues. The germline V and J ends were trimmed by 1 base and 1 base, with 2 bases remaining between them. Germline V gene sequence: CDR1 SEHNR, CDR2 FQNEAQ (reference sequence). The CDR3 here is CASSLVSGNTIYF. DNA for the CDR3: TGTGCCAGCAGCTTAGTATCTGGAAACACCATATATTTT. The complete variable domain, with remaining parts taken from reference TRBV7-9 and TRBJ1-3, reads DTGVSQNPRHKITKRGQNVTFRCDPISEHNRLYWYRQTLGQGPEFLTYFQNEAQLEKSRLLSDRFSAERPKGSFSTLEIQRTEQGDSAMYLCASSLVSGNTIYFGEGSWLTVV.

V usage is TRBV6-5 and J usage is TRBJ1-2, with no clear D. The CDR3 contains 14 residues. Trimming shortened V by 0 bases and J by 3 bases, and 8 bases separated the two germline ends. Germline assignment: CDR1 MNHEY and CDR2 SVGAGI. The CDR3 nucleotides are TGTGCCAGCAGTTACTCGGGCAAACACTATGGCTACACCTTC. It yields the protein CASSYSGKHYGYTF.

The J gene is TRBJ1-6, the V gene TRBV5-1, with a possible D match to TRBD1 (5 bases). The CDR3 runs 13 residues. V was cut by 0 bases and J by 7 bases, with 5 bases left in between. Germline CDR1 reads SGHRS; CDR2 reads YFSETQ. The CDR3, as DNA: TGCGCCAGCAGCTTGGGGGGCAATTCACCCCTCCACTTT. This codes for CASSLGGNSPLHF.

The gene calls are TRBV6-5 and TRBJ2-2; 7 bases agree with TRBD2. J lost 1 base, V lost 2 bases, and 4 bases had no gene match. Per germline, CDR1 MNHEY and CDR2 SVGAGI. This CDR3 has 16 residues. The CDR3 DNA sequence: TGTGCCAGCAGTTACCGGGGAGGGATGAACACCGGGGAGCTGTTTTTT. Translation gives CASSYRGGMNTGELFF.

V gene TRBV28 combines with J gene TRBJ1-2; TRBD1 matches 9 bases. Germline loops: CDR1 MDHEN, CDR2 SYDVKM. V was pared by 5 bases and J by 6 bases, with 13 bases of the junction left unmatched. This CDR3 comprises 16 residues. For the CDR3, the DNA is TGTGCCAGCAGTCTCCTCCGGGACAGGGTGATCAATGGCTACACCTTC. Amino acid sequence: CASSLLRDRVINGYTF.

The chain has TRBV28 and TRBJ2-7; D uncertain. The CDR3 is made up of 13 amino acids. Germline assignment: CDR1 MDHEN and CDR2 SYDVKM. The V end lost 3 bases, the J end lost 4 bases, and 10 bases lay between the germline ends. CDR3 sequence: CASSFPPLYEQYF. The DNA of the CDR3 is TGTGCCAGCAGTTTCCCCCCCTTATACGAGCAGTACTTC.

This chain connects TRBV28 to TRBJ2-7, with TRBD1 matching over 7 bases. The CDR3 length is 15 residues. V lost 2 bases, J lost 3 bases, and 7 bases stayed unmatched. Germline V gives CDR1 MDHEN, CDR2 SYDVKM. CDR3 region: CASSLRGQTLYEQYF. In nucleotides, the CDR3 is TGTGCCAGCAGTTTAAGGGGGCAGACCCTCTACGAGCAGTACTTC.

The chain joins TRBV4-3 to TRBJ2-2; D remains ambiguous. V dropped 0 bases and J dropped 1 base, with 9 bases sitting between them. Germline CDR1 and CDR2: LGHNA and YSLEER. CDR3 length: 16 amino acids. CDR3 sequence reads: CASSQDLAGNTGELFF. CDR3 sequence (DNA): TGCGCCAGCAGCCAAGATTTAGCTGGGAACACCGGGGAGCTGTTTTTT.

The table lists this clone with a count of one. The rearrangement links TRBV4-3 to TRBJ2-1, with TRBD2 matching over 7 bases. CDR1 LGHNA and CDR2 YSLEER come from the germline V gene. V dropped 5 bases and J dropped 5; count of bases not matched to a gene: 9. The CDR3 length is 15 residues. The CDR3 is CASSSRGGFNNEQFF. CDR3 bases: TGCGCCAGCAGCTCGAGGGGAGGGTTCAACAATGAGCAGTTCTTC.

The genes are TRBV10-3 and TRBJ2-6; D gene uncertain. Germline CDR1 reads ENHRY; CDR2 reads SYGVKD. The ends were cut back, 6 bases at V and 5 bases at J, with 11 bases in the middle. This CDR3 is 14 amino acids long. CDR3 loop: CAIRDTDRANVLTF. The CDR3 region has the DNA TGTGCCATCAGAGACACTGATCGGGCCAACGTCCTGACTTTC.

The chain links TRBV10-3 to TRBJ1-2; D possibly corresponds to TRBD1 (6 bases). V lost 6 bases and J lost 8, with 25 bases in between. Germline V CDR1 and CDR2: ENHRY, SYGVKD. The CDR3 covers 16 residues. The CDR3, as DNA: TGTGCCATCAGCGAACACAATCCAGGGGCGGCCGAAGGCTACACCTTC. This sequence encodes CAISEHNPGAAEGYTF.

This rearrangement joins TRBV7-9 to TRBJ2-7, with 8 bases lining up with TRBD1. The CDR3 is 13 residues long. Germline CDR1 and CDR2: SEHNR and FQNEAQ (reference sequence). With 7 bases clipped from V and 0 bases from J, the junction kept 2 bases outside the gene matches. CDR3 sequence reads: CASKGTGSYEQYF. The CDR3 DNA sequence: TGTGCCAGCAAAGGGACAGGCTCCTACGAGCAGTACTTC.

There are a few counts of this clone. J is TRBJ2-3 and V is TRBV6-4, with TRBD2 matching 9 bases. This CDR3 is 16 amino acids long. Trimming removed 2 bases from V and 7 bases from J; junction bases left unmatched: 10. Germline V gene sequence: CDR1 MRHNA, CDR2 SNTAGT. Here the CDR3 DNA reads TGTGCCAGCAGTGACGGCTCTAGCGGGACGTTTAATACGCAGTATTTT. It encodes CASSDGSSGTFNTQYF.

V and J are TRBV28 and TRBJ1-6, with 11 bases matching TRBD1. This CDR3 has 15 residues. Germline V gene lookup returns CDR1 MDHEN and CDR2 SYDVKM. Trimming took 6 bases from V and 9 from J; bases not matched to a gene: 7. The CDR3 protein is CASSPGTGGLSPLHF. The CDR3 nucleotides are TGTGCCAGCAGCCCCGGGACAGGGGGTCTTTCACCCCTCCACTTT.

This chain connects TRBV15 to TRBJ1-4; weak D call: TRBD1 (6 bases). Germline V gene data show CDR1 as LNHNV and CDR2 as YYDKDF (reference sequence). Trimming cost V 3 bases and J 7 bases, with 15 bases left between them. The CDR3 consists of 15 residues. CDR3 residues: CATSSLTGSSEKLFF. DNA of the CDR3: TGTGCCACCAGCAGTTTAACAGGGTCCAGTGAAAAACTGTTTTTT.

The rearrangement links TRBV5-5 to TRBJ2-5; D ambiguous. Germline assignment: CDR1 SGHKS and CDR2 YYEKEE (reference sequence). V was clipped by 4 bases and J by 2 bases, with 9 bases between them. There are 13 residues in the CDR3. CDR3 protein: CASSDRSQETQYF. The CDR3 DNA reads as TGTGCCAGCAGCGATCGGTCGCAAGAGACCCAGTACTTC.